Each of the 13 T cell receptor beta chains below was sequenced from the same sample in a study of blood T cell repertoires in COVID-19. Libraries were prepared by immunoSEQ multiplex PCR; TCRdb keeps only in-frame clonotypes and omits some of them. The sample holds 150,000 to 200,000 clones; 76% are singletons and the top ten take roughly 8.8%. Sequenced material: peripheral blood. The origin of the receptors is a woman aged 50 to 65 with active or convalescent COVID-19.

The chain is built from TRBV2 and TRBJ2-3; TRBD2 agrees at 10 bases. The CDR3 sequence is 15 residues long. J was trimmed by 4 bases and V by 3 bases; bases with no gene match: 4. CDR1 and CDR2 from the germline V gene are SNHLY and FYNNEI. CDR3 in amino acids: CASSDSSGGPDTQYF. In nucleotides, the CDR3 is TGTGCCAGCAGTGACTCTAGCGGGGGCCCAGATACGCAGTATTTT.

This clone turned up a few times. The junction shows a germline mismatch at one end, possibly a read error. V and J are TRBV30 and TRBJ1-6; D remains unclear. This CDR3 spans 14 amino acids. Per germline, CDR1 GTSNPN and CDR2 SVGIG (reference sequence). The CDR3 nucleotides read TGTGCCCGGAGGGAGAGCTCCTATAATTCACCCCTCCACTTT. Residues: CARRESSYNSPLHF.

The rearrangement uses TRBV27 and TRBJ1-5; TRBD1 aligns across 7 bases. The CDR3 has 15 amino acids. Germline V gene data show CDR1 as MNHEY and CDR2 as SMNVEV (reference sequence). The ends lost 7 bases at V and 1 base at J; junction bases unmatched: 7. The CDR3 here is CASMRGGVSNQPQHF. CDR3 in DNA: TGTGCCAGCATGAGAGGGGGCGTAAGCAATCAGCCCCAGCATTTT.

This clone was found once. The chain recombines TRBV3-1 (or the pseudogene TRBV3-2) with TRBJ2-3, with a tentative D call TRBD1 (6 bases). V lost 3 bases to trimming and J lost 2 bases, with 15 bases between them. Germline lookup yields CDR1 LGHDT and CDR2 YNNKEL (reference sequence). The CDR3 spans 16 residues. As DNA, the CDR3 is TGTGCCAGCAGCCAGGCCACGGGACACCTCACAGATACGCAGTATTTT. Encoded protein: CASSQATGHLTDTQYF.

This chain joins TRBV27 and TRBJ1-6; tentative D call: TRBD1 (5 bases). Germline V lookup: CDR1 MNHEY, CDR2 SMNVEV (reference sequence). Trimming pared 2 bases from V and 7 bases from J, leaving 12 bases between. The CDR3 sequence is 15 residues long. CDR3 sequence reads: CASSLKGLTNSPLHF. Written as DNA, the CDR3 is TGTGCCAGCAGTTTAAAGGGACTTACCAATTCACCCCTCCACTTT.

V gene TRBV29-1 combines with J gene TRBJ2-7; the D gene is possibly TRBD2 (5 bases). The CDR3 runs 11 residues. Germline values: CDR1 SQVTM, CDR2 ANQGSEA. V shed 7 bases and J shed 3 bases, with 10 bases lying between them. CDR3 DNA: TGCAGCGCCAACAGCGGCTACGAGCAGTACTTC. Its translation: CSANSGYEQYF.

V and J are TRBV19 and TRBJ1-2; TRBD1 might be the D (6 bases). CDR1 and CDR2 (germline): LNHDA, SQIVND (reference sequence). V lost 4 bases to trimming and J lost 8 bases, with 11 bases between them. The CDR3 runs to 12 residues. The CDR3 sequence: CASSTGEGGYTF. The CDR3 DNA follows: TGTGCCAGTAGTACAGGGGAGGGCGGCTACACCTTC.

The chain employs TRBV5-1 and TRBJ2-5, with D possibly matching TRBD2 (6 bases). Germline CDR1 and CDR2: SGHRS and YFSETQ. The length of the CDR3 is 16 residues. V was pared by 7 bases and J by 5 bases, with 24 bases between. The CDR3 region is CASARGSATSEETQYF. DNA of the CDR3: TGCGCCAGCGCCCGGGGGTCGGCGACGAGCGAGGAGACCCAGTACTTC.

CDR3 nucleotides: TGCGCCAGCAGCCAAGATGCGAGGCGCACAGATACGCAGTATTTT. Protein: CASSQDARRTDTQYF. This chain links TRBV4-3 with TRBJ2-3; D is ambiguous. The CDR3 spans 15 residues. The germline V and J ends were trimmed by 0 bases and 1 base, with 8 bases remaining between them. Germline CDR1 LGHNA, CDR2 YSLEER.

J is TRBJ2-1 and V is TRBV27; 16 nucleotides align to TRBD2. Germline CDR1 is MNHEY and CDR2 is SMNVEV (reference sequence). The CDR3 is made up of 17 amino acids. The V segment lost 5 bases and the J segment 7 bases; nucleotides outside the gene matches: 8. The DNA of the CDR3 is TGTGCCAGCAGTCCGGGGACTAGCGGGAGGGCCCGGAATGAGCAGTTCTTC. Amino acids: CASSPGTSGRARNEQFF.

The V and J genes are TRBV9 and TRBJ2-3; 10 positions match TRBD2. Germline CDR1 reads SGDLS; CDR2 reads YYNGEE. J was trimmed by 6 bases and V by 1 base; bases with no gene match: 5. This CDR3 is built from 15 residues. The CDR3 protein is CASSVSSGRPDTQYF. The CDR3 DNA reads as TGTGCCAGCAGCGTATCTAGCGGGAGACCGGATACGCAGTATTTT.

This rearrangement joins TRBV6-6 to TRBJ1-5; a possible D gene is TRBD1 (6 bases). The ends were cut back, 8 bases at V and 2 bases at J, with 16 bases in the middle. Germline V lookup: CDR1 MNHNY, CDR2 SVGAGI (reference sequence). This CDR3 spans 15 amino acids. The CDR3 nucleotides are TGTGCCAGCTATCCGGGGGGCTCACGCAATCAGCCCCAGCATTTT. It encodes CASYPGGSRNQPQHF.

This chain uses TRBV6-5 with TRBJ2-5; D perhaps matches TRBD1 (6 bases). This CDR3 spans 15 amino acids. The germline gives CDR1 MNHEY, CDR2 SVGAGI. V lost 0 bases to trimming and J lost 1 base, with 9 bases between them. The CDR3 DNA reads TGTGCCAGCAGTTACTCAGGGGGTTCCCAAGAGACCCAGTACTTC. Amino acids: CASSYSGGSQETQYF.